The 3 T cell receptor beta chains listed next were all sequenced from one sample in a study of blood T cells in healthy people across ages (dated by TCRdb to between 2014 and 2016). The receptor library was made with 5' RACE. The sequencing machine was an Illumina HiSeq 2500. The second PCR ran for about 7 to 11 cycles and used a J-beta primer mix along with a sample-barcoded 5' primer. The public reads were reprocessed in TCRdb via fastp at Q25 and MiXCR, keeping in-frame beta chains. Duplicate CDR3 protein sequences are folded into a single record with the most common DNA and genes. The sample includes 900,000 to 950,000 distinct CDR3 sequences, with roughly 28% observed a single time. The top ten constitute more than 8.5% of the sample. The same data also contributed to another study, on T cells of mothers and their children.

Sequencing used blood. The receptor set was obtained from a woman between 40 and 55 years old in good health.

This clonotype occurred many times. The chain is built from TRBV10-3 and TRBJ2-3; the D gene is possibly TRBD2 (7 bases). The CDR3 is 15 residues long. V was shortened by 4 bases and J by 6 bases, with 17 bases between the two germline ends. Germline CDR1 is ENHRY and CDR2 is SYGVKD. The DNA of the CDR3 is TGTGCCATCAGTGGCTGGCGGGGGCAGCGGGATACGCAGTATTTT. It yields the protein CAISGWRGQRDTQYF.

This clonotype was seen more than once but under ten times. The V gene is TRBV20-1, the J gene TRBJ1-5; TRBD1 is a possible D gene (5 bases). Deletions cut 0 bases from V and 3 bases from J, with 12 bases between. This CDR3 has 15 residues. The germline V gene has CDR1 DFQATT and CDR2 SNEGSKA (reference sequence). CDR3 region: CSARDLEGTNQPQHF. The DNA for the CDR3 is TGCAGTGCTAGAGATTTGGAAGGGACCAATCAGCCCCAGCATTTT.

This clonotype was seen a handful of times. This chain joins TRBV3-1 and TRBJ2-1, with no clear D. CDR3 length equals 12 residues. Per germline, CDR1 LGHDT and CDR2 YNNKEL (reference sequence). V was trimmed by 4 bases and J by 8 bases, leaving 9 bases between them. This chain's CDR3 is CASSRPADEQFF. In DNA form, the CDR3 reads TGTGCCAGCAGCCGCCCGGCGGATGAGCAGTTCTTC.